This T cell receptor (beta chain) is from a study of cytomegalovirus exposure and HLA in healthy donors. The overall study: Drawn from HLA-typed donors, 65 million to 100 million unique TCRs were held in an early data release.

The PCR ran on 60 Vbeta and 13 Jbeta primers. Repertoires were generated with immunoSEQ multiplex PCR, while TCRdb's copy carries only in-frame clones and drops some. Its listing shows some 76,000 clones. Trimming removed 2 bases from V and 4 bases from J, with 20 bases in between. Germline CDR1 and CDR2: MNHEY and SMNVEV (reference sequence). CDR3 length: 17 amino acids. General study points: A link between a missense DCLRE1C variant and TCR beta V- and J-gene trimming emerged from a later analysis. In a later analysis, most CMV-associated TCR beta chains appeared HLA-restricted. Under in vitro conditions, three CMV-associated chains were confirmed as specific for CMV antigens.

About this clone itself: Its antigen is unknown.

This receptor was obtained from a boy younger than 18 in good health and CMV-seronegative. The chain recombines TRBV27 with TRBJ1-1; the D gene is possibly TRBD1 (6 bases). The sequencing sample was made of PBMCs. DNA of the CDR3: TGTGCCAGCAGTTTAAGGCTTAGGGCAGGGGTTGCCACTGAAGCTTTCTTT. It yields the protein CASSLRLRAGVATEAFF.